A single sample is the source of the 12 T cell receptor beta chains below, sequenced in a study of cytomegalovirus exposure and HLA in healthy donors. Data came from immunoSEQ multiplex PCR; TCRdb stores just in-frame clones and leaves some out. The top ten hold about 8.8% of the sample, which has approximately 54,000 clones, roughly 89% seen once. The sample taken for sequencing was PBMCs. The receptor source for this set is a woman aged 18-29 years in good health and CMV-seropositive.

The CDR3 DNA reads as TGTGCCAGCAGCGTTACAAGGCGGGGGGACACCGGGGAGCTGTTTTTT. It translates to CASSVTRRGDTGELFF. V gene TRBV9 combines with J gene TRBJ2-2, with TRBD2 identical over 8 bases. Per the germline V gene, CDR1 is SGDLS and CDR2 is YYNGEE. After removal of 2 bases from V and 3 bases from J, the junction contained 6 bases not matched to a gene. The CDR3 runs to 16 residues.

This sequence joins TRBV11-3 and TRBJ2-3, with 9 bases identical to TRBD1. The CDR3 totals 14 residues. J gave up 1 base and V 5 bases, and 1 base lay outside the gene matches. Germline loops: CDR1 SGHNT, CDR2 YENEEA. In nucleotides, the CDR3 is TGTGCCAGCAGCCGGACAGGGGGCACAGATACGCAGTATTTT. The encoded protein is CASSRTGGTDTQYF.

The J gene is TRBJ2-1, the V gene TRBV10-1; D not resolved. Germline CDR1 is WNHNN and CDR2 is SYGVQD (reference sequence). The germline V and J ends were trimmed by 3 bases and 10 bases, with 19 bases remaining between them. This CDR3 has 15 residues. This chain's CDR3 is CASSDVRSSVREQFF. The CDR3 DNA reads as TGCGCCAGCAGTGACGTTAGGAGTTCGGTTCGGGAGCAGTTCTTC.

A single count supports this clone. The V call is TRBV15, the J call TRBJ2-6, with D uncertain. The V end lost 4 bases, the J end lost 0 bases, and 10 bases lay between the germline ends. There are 16 residues in the CDR3. CDR1 is LNHNV and CDR2 is YYDKDF in the germline V gene (reference sequence). This CDR3 reads CATSKREISGANVLTF. The CDR3 region has the DNA TGTGCCACCAGCAAGAGAGAGATCTCTGGGGCCAACGTCCTGACTTTC.

The J gene is TRBJ1-1, the V gene TRBV10-3, with 7 positions matching TRBD1. The junction had 7 bases not matched to a gene; V was cut back by 10 bases and J by 2 bases. This CDR3 has 13 amino acids. Germline V CDR1 and CDR2: ENHRY, SYGVKD. The CDR3 here is CATTTGPNTEAFF. CDR3 DNA sequence: TGTGCCACCACGACAGGGCCTAACACTGAAGCTTTCTTT.

The rearrangement joins TRBV5-1 to TRBJ2-1, with 7 nucleotides matching TRBD2. This CDR3 has 14 residues. Per the germline V gene, CDR1 is SGHRS and CDR2 is YFSETQ. V shed 4 bases, J shed 10 bases, and the junction held 11 bases outside the gene matches. The CDR3 DNA sequence: TGCGCCAGCAGCCCCGACGGGGGGTGGGGCGAGCAGTTCTTC. Translation gives CASSPDGGWGEQFF.

The chain carries TRBV18 and TRBJ2-7, with 10 bases lining up with TRBD1. V lost 5 bases to trimming and J lost 4 bases; unmatched junction nucleotides: 8. This CDR3 is 15 amino acids long. The germline V gene has CDR1 KGHSH and CDR2 LQKENI. The CDR3 coding sequence is TGTGCCAGCTCAACGACCGGGACAGGGGTGTACGAGCAGTACTTC. This sequence encodes CASSTTGTGVYEQYF.

This chain links TRBV13 with TRBJ2-7, with TRBD2 matching 13 bases. The CDR3 is 17 amino acids. The trim removed 0 bases at V and 4 bases at J, leaving 6 bases unmatched. CDR1 and CDR2 (germline): PRHDT, FYEKMQ (reference sequence). The CDR3 sequence is CASSLGLGLAGSYEQYF. The CDR3 DNA is TGTGCCAGCAGCTTAGGTTTGGGACTAGCGGGGTCTTACGAGCAGTACTTC.

This chain's CDR3 is CATSRDNSARAYEQYF. In DNA form, the CDR3 reads TGTGCCACCAGCAGAGATAATAGTGCCAGGGCCTACGAGCAGTACTTC. The chain joins TRBV15 to TRBJ2-5; TRBD1 is a possible D gene (5 bases). The DNA matches TRBJ2-7 better at its end, which makes the J call doubtful. The CDR3 loop spans 16 amino acids. Germline CDR1 is LNHNV and CDR2 is YYDKDF (reference sequence).

In DNA, the CDR3 is TGCGCCAGCAGCTCGACTCCCGATGGGGGCTACACCTTC. It yields the protein CASSSTPDGGYTF. V and J are TRBV5-1 and TRBJ1-2; D gene uncertain. CDR3 length equals 13 residues. Trimming pared 3 bases from V and 8 bases from J, leaving 14 bases between. In germline, CDR1 is SGHRS, CDR2 YFSETQ.

This clone was observed a single time. This chain links TRBV11-2 with TRBJ2-1, with 10 bases matching TRBD2. The CDR3 totals 18 residues. Germline values: CDR1 SGHAT, CDR2 FQNNGV. Trimming removed 0 bases from V and 7 bases from J; junction bases left unmatched: 12. The CDR3 sequence is CASSLESRAGGPRNEQFF. CDR3 nucleotide sequence: TGTGCCAGCAGCTTAGAGAGTAGAGCGGGGGGGCCTAGGAATGAGCAGTTCTTC.

V and J are TRBV5-6 and TRBJ2-1, with TRBD2 as a possible D gene (6 bases). CDR3 length: 15 residues. CDR1 SGHDT and CDR2 YYEEEE come from the germline V gene. The germline V and J ends were trimmed by 1 base and 7 bases, with 15 bases remaining between them. The CDR3 nucleotides read TGTGCCAGCAGCTTGTTTCGGGTTGCGGGAAATGAGCAGTTCTTC. Its protein product is CASSLFRVAGNEQFF.